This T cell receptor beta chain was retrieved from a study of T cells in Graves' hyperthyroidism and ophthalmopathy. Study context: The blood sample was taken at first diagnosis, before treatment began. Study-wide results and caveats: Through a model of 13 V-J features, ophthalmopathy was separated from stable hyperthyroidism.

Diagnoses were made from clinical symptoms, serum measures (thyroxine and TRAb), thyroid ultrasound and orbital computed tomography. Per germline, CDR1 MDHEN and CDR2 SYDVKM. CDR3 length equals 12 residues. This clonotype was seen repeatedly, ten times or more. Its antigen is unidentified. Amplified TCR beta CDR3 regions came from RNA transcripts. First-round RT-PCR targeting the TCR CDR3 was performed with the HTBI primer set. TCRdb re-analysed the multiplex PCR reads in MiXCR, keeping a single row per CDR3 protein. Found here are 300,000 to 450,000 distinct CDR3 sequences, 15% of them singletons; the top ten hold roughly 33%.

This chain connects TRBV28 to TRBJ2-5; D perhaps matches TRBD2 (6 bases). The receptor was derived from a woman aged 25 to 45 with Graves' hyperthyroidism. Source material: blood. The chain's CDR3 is CAHSGIQETQYF. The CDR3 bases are TGTGCTCATAGCGGAATTCAAGAGACCCAGTACTTC.